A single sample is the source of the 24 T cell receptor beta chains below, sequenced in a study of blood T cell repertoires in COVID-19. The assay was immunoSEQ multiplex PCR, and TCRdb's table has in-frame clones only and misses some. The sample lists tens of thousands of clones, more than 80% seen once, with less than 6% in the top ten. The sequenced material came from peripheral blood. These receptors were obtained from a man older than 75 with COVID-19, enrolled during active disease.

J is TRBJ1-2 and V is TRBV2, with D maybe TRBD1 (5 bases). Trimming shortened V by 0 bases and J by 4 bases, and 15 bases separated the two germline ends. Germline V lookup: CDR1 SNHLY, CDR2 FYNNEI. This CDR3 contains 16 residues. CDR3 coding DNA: TGTGCCAGCAGTGAAGCGCTTCAGGGTTTGGGCTATGGCTACACCTTC. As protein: CASSEALQGLGYGYTF.

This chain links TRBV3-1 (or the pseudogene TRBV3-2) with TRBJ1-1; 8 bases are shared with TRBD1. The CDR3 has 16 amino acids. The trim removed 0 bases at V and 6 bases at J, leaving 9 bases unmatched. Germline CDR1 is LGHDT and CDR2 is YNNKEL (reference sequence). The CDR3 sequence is CASSQEGETGAPEAFF. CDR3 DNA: TGTGCCAGCAGCCAAGAAGGTGAGACAGGGGCCCCTGAAGCTTTCTTT.

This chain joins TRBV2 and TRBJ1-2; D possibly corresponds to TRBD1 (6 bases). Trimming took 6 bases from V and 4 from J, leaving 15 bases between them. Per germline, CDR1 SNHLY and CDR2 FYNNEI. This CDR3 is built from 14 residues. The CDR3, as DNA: TGTGCCAGCAGCGAACAGGGTTTGGGCTATGGCTACACCTTC. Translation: CASSEQGLGYGYTF.

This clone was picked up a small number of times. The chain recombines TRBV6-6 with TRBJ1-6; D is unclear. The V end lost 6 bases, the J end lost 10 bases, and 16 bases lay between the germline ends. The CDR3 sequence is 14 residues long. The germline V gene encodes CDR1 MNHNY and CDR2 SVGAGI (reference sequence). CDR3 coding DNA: TGTGCCAGCAGATCTAGTGGGCGAGGGTCACCCCTCCACTTT. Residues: CASRSSGRGSPLHF.

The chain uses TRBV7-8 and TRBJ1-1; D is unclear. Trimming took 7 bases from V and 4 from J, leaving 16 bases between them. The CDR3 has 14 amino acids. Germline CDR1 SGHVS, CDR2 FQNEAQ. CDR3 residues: CASTLIQGSTEAFF. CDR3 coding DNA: TGTGCCAGCACCCTCATACAAGGGAGCACTGAAGCTTTCTTT.

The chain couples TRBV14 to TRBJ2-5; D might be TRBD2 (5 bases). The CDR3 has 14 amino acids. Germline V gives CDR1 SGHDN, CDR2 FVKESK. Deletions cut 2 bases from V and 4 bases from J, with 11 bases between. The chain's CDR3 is CASSQKHGGETQYF. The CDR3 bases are TGTGCCAGCAGCCAAAAACACGGAGGAGAGACCCAGTACTTC.

CDR3 bases: TGTGCCACCAGTGATTCCGGGGTGGGGGGTGATTACAATGAGCAGTTCTTC. Its translation: CATSDSGVGGDYNEQFF. The gene calls are TRBV24-1 and TRBJ2-1, with a weak D call TRBD2 (6 bases). Per the germline V gene, CDR1 is KGHDR and CDR2 is SFDVKD. Trimming removed 2 bases at V and 4 bases at J, with 17 bases between. This CDR3 region has 17 residues.

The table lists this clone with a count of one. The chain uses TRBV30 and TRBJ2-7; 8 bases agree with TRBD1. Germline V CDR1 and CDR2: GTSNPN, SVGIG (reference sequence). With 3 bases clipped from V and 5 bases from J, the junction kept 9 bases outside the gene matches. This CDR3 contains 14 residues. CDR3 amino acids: CAWRGQGSKNEQYF. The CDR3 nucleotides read TGTGCCTGGAGAGGACAGGGAAGCAAAAACGAGCAGTACTTC.

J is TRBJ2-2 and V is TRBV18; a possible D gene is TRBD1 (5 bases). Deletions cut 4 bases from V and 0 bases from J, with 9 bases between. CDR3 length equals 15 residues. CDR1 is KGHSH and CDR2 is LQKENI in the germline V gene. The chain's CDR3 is CASSQAGTNTGELFF. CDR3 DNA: TGTGCCAGCTCACAGGCAGGGACGAACACCGGGGAGCTGTTTTTT.

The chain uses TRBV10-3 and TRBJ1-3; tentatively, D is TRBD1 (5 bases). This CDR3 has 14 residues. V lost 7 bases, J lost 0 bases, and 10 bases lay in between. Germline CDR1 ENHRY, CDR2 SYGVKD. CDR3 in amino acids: CAITSQASGNTIYF. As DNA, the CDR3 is TGTGCCATCACTTCACAGGCCTCTGGAAACACCATATATTTT.

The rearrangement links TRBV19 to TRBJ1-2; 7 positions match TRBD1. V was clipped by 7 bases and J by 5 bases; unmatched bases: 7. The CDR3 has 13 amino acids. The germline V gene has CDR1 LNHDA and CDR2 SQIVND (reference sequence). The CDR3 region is CASTDREAYGYTF. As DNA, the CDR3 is TGTGCCAGTACAGACAGGGAAGCTTATGGCTACACCTTC.

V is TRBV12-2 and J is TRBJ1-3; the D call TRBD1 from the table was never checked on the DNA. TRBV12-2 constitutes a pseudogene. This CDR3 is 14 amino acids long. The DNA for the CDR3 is TGTGCAAGTCGCTTAGAGGACAGGGGGGACACCATATATTTT. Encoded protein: CASRLEDRGDTIYF.

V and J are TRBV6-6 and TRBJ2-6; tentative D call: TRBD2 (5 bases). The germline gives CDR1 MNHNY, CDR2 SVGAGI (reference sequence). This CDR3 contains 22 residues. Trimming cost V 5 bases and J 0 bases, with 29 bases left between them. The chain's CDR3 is CASSLQGGGFLLGSSGANVLTF. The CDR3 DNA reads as TGTGCCAGCAGTCTCCAAGGAGGCGGTTTCTTGTTGGGAAGCTCTGGGGCCAACGTCCTGACTTTC.

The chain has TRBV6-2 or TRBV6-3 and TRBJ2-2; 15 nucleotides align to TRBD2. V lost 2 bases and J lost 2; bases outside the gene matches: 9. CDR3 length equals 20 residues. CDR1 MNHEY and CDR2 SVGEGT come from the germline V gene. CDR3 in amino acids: CASSYLLRTSGGGNTGELFF. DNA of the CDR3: TGTGCCAGCAGTTACCTACTCCGGACTAGCGGGGGGGGCAACACCGGGGAGCTGTTTTTT.

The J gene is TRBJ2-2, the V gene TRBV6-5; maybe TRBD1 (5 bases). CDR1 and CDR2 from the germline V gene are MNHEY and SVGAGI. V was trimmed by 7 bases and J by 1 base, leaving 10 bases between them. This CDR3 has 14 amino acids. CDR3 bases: TGTGCCAGCAACCACGACAGGAACACCGGGGAGCTGTTTTTT. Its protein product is CASNHDRNTGELFF.

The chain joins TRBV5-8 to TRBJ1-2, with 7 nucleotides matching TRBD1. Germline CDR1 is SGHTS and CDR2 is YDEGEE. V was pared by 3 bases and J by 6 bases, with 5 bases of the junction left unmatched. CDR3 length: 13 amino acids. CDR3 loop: CASSWTTGNGYTF. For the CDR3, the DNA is TGTGCCAGCAGCTGGACGACAGGGAATGGCTACACCTTC.

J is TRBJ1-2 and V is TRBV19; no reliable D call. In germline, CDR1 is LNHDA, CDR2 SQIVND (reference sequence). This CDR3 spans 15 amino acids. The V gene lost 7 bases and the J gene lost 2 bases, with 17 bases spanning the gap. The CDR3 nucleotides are TGTGCCAGTAACCCCACGGTGAGAACGAACTATGGCTACACCTTC. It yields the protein CASNPTVRTNYGYTF. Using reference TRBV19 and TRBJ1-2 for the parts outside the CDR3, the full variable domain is DGGITQSPKYLFRKEGQNVTLSCEQNLNHDAMYWYRQDPGQGLRLIYYSQIVNDFQKGDIAEGYSVSREKKESFPLTVTSAQKNPTAFYLCASNPTVRTNYGYTFGSGTRLTVV.

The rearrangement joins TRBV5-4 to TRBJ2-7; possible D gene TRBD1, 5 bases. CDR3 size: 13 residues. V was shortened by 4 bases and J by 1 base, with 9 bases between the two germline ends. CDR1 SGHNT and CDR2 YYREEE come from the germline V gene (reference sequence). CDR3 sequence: CASSIQVSYEQYF. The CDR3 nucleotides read TGTGCCAGCAGCATACAGGTTTCCTACGAGCAGTACTTC.

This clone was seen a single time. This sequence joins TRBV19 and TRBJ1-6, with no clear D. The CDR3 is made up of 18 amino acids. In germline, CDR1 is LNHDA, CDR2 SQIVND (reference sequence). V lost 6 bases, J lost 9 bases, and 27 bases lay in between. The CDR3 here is CASSASRVPLNDGSPLHF. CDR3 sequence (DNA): TGTGCCAGTAGCGCCTCCCGGGTCCCTCTAAATGACGGTTCACCCCTCCACTTT. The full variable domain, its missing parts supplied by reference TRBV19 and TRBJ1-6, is DGGITQSPKYLFRKEGQNVTLSCEQNLNHDAMYWYRQDPGQGLRLIYYSQIVNDFQKGDIAEGYSVSREKKESFPLTVTSAQKNPTAFYLCASSASRVPLNDGSPLHFGNGTRLTVT.

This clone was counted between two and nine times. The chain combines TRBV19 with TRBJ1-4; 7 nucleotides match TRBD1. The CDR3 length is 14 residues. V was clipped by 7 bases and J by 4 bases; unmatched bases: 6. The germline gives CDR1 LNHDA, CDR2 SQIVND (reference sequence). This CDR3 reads CASTEGASNEKLFF. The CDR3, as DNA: TGTGCCAGTACCGAGGGGGCAAGTAATGAAAAACTGTTTTTT.

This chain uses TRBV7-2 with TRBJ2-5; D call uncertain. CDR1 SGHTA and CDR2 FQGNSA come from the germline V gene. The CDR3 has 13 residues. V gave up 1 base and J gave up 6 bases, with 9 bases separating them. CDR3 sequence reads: CASSLGEVQTQYF. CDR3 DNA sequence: TGTGCCAGCAGCTTAGGAGAAGTCCAGACCCAGTACTTC.

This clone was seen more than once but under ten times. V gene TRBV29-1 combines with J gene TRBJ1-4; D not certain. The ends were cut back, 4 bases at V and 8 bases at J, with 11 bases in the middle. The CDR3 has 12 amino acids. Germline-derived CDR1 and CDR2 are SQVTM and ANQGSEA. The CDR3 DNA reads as TGCAGCGTTGGAGGGATGGGGGAAAAACTGTTTTTT. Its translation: CSVGGMGEKLFF.

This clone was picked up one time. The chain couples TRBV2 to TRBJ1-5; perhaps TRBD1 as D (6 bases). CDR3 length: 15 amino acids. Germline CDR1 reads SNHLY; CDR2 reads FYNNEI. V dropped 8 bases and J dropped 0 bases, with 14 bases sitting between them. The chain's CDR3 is CASDPQGYSNQPQHF. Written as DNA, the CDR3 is TGTGCCAGCGATCCACAGGGATATAGCAATCAGCCCCAGCATTTT.

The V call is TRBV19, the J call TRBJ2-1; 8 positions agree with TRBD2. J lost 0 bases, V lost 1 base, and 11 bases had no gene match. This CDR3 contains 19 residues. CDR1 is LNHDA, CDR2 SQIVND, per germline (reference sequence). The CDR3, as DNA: TGTGCCAGTAGTATAGTGGGGGGGATAGCGGGAAGCTCCTACAATGAGCAGTTCTTC. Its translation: CASSIVGGIAGSSYNEQFF.